This entry lists 20 T cell receptor beta chains sequenced from one sample in a study of Ad26.COV2.S vaccination and SARS-CoV-2 variants. Method: immunoSEQ multiplex PCR; TCRdb's copy keeps in-frame clones and lacks some. The data contain about 320,000 clones, around four fifths of them singletons. Described treatment: around 19 received Ad26.COV2.S at low or high dose, single or two shots; roughly 5 received placebo; per-sample allocation not given. At day 63 after the first vaccine or placebo injection, samples were drawn. This specimen was peripheral blood, taken in a trial of Ad26.COV2.S vaccine versus placebo. Receptors originate from a person aged 18 to 65 who received the Ad26.COV2.S COVID-19 vaccine or a placebo.

The V gene is TRBV4-2, the J gene TRBJ2-7; 7 bases are a match to TRBD2. With V trimmed by 1 base and J by 1 base, 4 bases remained unmatched. The CDR3 is 15 residues long. The V gene's germline CDR1 is LGHNA and CDR2 YNFKEQ. The CDR3 nucleotides are TGTGCCAGCAGCCAAGCACTAGCGCGATCCTACGAGCAGTACTTC. Its protein product is CASSQALARSYEQYF.

This clone was seen only once. The rearrangement uses TRBV4-1 and TRBJ1-2; D is unresolved. Germline CDR1 and CDR2: MGHRA and YSYEKL. The CDR3 has 14 amino acids. V gave up 3 bases and J gave up 3 bases, with 11 bases separating them. The DNA of the CDR3 is TGCGCCAGCAGCCAGGCGAGCTTTGACTATGGCTACACCTTC. Protein sequence: CASSQASFDYGYTF.

The rearrangement uses TRBV18 and TRBJ2-1; D possibly corresponds to TRBD2 (5 bases). V was clipped by 4 bases and J by 3 bases, with 13 bases between them. CDR1 is KGHSH and CDR2 is LQKENI in the germline V gene. The CDR3 length is 15 residues. CDR3 sequence: CASSLFVGDYNEQFF. Here the CDR3 DNA reads TGTGCCAGCTCACTCTTCGTCGGGGACTACAATGAGCAGTTCTTC.

The V and J genes are TRBV7-9 and TRBJ2-1, with a weak D call TRBD2 (6 bases). This CDR3 is 16 amino acids long. The germline V and J ends were trimmed by 6 bases and 4 bases, with 19 bases remaining between them. The germline CDR1 and CDR2 sequences are SEHNR and FQNEAQ (reference sequence). The CDR3 reads CASSPATGLNYNEQFF. The CDR3 DNA reads as TGTGCCAGCAGTCCTGCCACGGGACTGAATTACAATGAGCAGTTCTTC.

The CDR3 sequence is CASSSQPGLAGGIGDTQYF. CDR3 bases: TGTGCCAGCAGCTCTCAGCCGGGACTAGCGGGGGGAATTGGAGATACGCAGTATTTT. The V and J genes are TRBV5-4 and TRBJ2-3; 15 nucleotides align to TRBD2. J gave up 5 bases and V 3 bases, and 13 bases lay outside the gene matches. CDR1 SGHNT and CDR2 YYREEE come from the germline V gene (reference sequence). CDR3 length equals 19 residues.

The chain links TRBV15 to TRBJ1-2; D ambiguous. Trimming took 0 bases from V and 10 from J, leaving 12 bases between them. CDR1 and CDR2 (germline): LNHNV, YYDKDF (reference sequence). The length of the CDR3 is 13 residues. The CDR3 here is CATSRDLGVNYTF. For the CDR3, the DNA is TGTGCCACCAGCAGAGATCTGGGAGTTAACTACACCTTC.

The chain couples TRBV2 to TRBJ2-5; TRBD1 matches at 9 bases. The ends lost 7 bases at V and 1 base at J; junction bases unmatched: 1. The CDR3 is made up of 13 amino acids. In germline, CDR1 is SNHLY, CDR2 FYNNEI. In DNA form, the CDR3 reads TGTGCCAGCAAGGACAGGGGCCAAGAGACCCAGTACTTC. This gives the protein CASKDRGQETQYF.

CDR3 protein: CASSLALAGGPPSYEQYF. CDR3 DNA: TGTGCCAGCAGCTTAGCCCTAGCGGGGGGCCCTCCATCCTACGAGCAGTACTTC. This sequence joins TRBV7-6 and TRBJ2-7, with 11 bases fitting TRBD2. The V segment lost 0 bases and the J segment 1 base; nucleotides outside the gene matches: 8. There are 18 residues in the CDR3. Germline V gene data show CDR1 as SGHVS and CDR2 as FNYEAQ.

This clone came up a few times. The chain links TRBV29-1 to TRBJ1-6, with TRBD1 matching over 7 bases. V lost 6 bases and J lost 8; bases outside the gene matches: 7. The CDR3 loop spans 13 amino acids. Germline V gene lookup returns CDR1 SQVTM and CDR2 ANQGSEA. For the CDR3, the DNA is TGCAGCGTACAGGGGAACTTTGATTCACCCCTCCACTTT. Encoded protein: CSVQGNFDSPLHF.

V gene TRBV15 combines with J gene TRBJ2-2; possibly TRBD1 or TRBD2 for D (5 bases each). The V end was cut by 3 bases, the J end by 3 bases, with 8 bases between. The CDR3 consists of 14 residues. The germline CDR1 and CDR2 sequences are LNHNV and YYDKDF (reference sequence). The chain's CDR3 is CATSRGVDTGELFF. CDR3 bases: TGTGCCACCAGCAGGGGGGTGGACACCGGGGAGCTGTTTTTT. The full variable domain, rest sourced from reference TRBV15 and TRBJ2-2, is DAMVIQNPRYQVTQFGKPVTLSCSQTLNHNVMYWYQQKSSQAPKLLFHYYDKDFNNEADTPDNFQSRRPNTSFCFLDIRSPGLGDTAMYLCATSRGVDTGELFFGEGSRLTVL.

This clone was seen more than once but under ten times. The J gene is TRBJ1-2, the V gene TRBV4-2; 11 bases map to TRBD1. The CDR3 extends over 19 amino acids. V dropped 0 bases and J dropped 4; count of bases not matched to a gene: 13. Germline V gene sequence: CDR1 LGHNA, CDR2 YNFKEQ. The CDR3 protein is CASSQDLAGQGAKGYGYTF. The CDR3 DNA is TGTGCCAGCAGCCAAGATTTAGCCGGACAGGGGGCTAAGGGCTATGGCTACACCTTC.

The V and J genes are TRBV11-2 and TRBJ1-5; the match to TRBD1 covers 9 bases. V lost 4 bases to trimming and J lost 5 bases; unmatched junction nucleotides: 6. This CDR3 has 15 residues. The V gene's germline CDR1 is SGHAT and CDR2 FQNNGV. CDR3 protein: CASSSGTGKDQPQHF. For the CDR3, the DNA is TGTGCCAGCAGCTCGGGGACAGGGAAGGATCAGCCCCAGCATTTT.

This chain joins TRBV4-2 and TRBJ1-3, with TRBD1 matching over 7 bases. Germline assignment: CDR1 LGHNA and CDR2 YNFKEQ. The CDR3 is 16 residues long. V dropped 4 bases and J dropped 0; count of bases not matched to a gene: 6. This chain's CDR3 is CASSLGQAISGNTIYF. The CDR3 DNA follows: TGTGCCAGCAGCCTCGGACAGGCGATCTCTGGAAACACCATATATTTT.

The chain joins TRBV5-1 to TRBJ2-2; possibly TRBD1 for D (6 bases). Looked up from germline, CDR1 is SGHRS and CDR2 is YFSETQ. V gave up 0 bases and J gave up 4 bases, with 13 bases separating them. This CDR3 is built from 16 residues. The DNA of the CDR3 is TGCGCCAGCAGCTTGGACGGAGACAGGAGCACCGGGGAGCTGTTTTTT. Residues: CASSLDGDRSTGELFF.

The rearrangement joins TRBV7-9 to TRBJ1-6; maybe TRBD1 (5 bases). Germline loops: CDR1 SEHNR, CDR2 FQNEAQ (reference sequence). The CDR3 is 12 residues long. CDR3 nucleotide sequence: TGTGGAATTGGGGGAGATAATTCACCCCTCCACTTT. Residues: CGIGGDNSPLHF.

This chain joins TRBV29-1 and TRBJ1-2, with TRBD1 identical over 8 bases. The CDR3 has 18 amino acids. V lost 5 bases to trimming and J lost 4 bases; unmatched junction nucleotides: 21. Germline V gene data show CDR1 as SQVTM and CDR2 as ANQGSEA. CDR3 DNA: TGCAGCGTTCTCTCCGGGGGACAGGAAGCTTTTTCTTCCTATGGCTACACCTTC. It is translated as CSVLSGGQEAFSSYGYTF.

This clone was picked up a small number of times. This chain joins TRBV11-2 and TRBJ2-3; D unresolved. Trimming took off 2 bases at V and 9 bases at J, with 12 bases between the two ends. Germline CDR1 is SGHAT and CDR2 is FQNNGV. CDR3 length: 13 residues. CDR3 sequence: CASSLTDQSTQYF. The CDR3 DNA sequence: TGTGCCAGCAGCTTAACCGACCAATCAACGCAGTATTTT.

This chain connects TRBV27 to TRBJ1-2; a possible D gene is TRBD1 (5 bases). Trimming cost V 6 bases and J 6 bases, with 14 bases left between them. The CDR3 has 13 residues. Germline CDR1 reads MNHEY; CDR2 reads SMNVEV (reference sequence). This CDR3 reads CASSPVAGHGYTF. CDR3 DNA: TGTGCCAGCAGCCCCGTGGCGGGGCATGGCTACACCTTC.

The CDR3 reads CASSQESRGLNYGYTF. The DNA for the CDR3 is TGCGCCAGCAGCCAAGAGTCCAGGGGACTGAACTATGGCTACACCTTC. The rearrangement uses TRBV4-1 and TRBJ1-2, with D maybe TRBD1 (6 bases). CDR1 and CDR2 (germline): MGHRA, YSYEKL. V gave up 0 bases and J gave up 2 bases, with 13 bases separating them. CDR3 length: 16 amino acids.

The chain recombines TRBV2 with TRBJ2-7; 9 positions match TRBD1. The CDR3 has 14 amino acids. V gave up 5 bases and J gave up 0 bases; unmatched junction bases: 2. In germline, CDR1 is SNHLY, CDR2 FYNNEI. The CDR3 coding sequence is TGTGCCAGCAGTTTACAGGGGGCCTCCTACGAGCAGTACTTC. Encoded protein: CASSLQGASYEQYF. The complete variable domain, with remaining parts taken from reference TRBV2 and TRBJ2-7, reads EPEVTQTPSHQVTQMGQEVILRCVPISNHLYFYWYRQILGQKVEFLVSFYNNEISEKSEIFDDQFSVERPDGSNFTLKIRSTKLEDSAMYFCASSLQGASYEQYFGPGTRLTVT.